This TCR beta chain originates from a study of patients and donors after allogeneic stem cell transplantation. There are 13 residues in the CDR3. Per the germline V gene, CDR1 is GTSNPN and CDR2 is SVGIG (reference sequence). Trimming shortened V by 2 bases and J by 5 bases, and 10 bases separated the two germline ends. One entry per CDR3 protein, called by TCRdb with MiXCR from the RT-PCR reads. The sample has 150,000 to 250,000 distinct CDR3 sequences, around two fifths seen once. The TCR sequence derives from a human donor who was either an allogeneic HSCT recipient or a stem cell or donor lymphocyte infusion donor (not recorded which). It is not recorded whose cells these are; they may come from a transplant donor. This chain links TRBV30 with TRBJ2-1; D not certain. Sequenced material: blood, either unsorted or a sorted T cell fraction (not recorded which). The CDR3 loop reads CAWSHYPHNEQFF. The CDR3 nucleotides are TGTGCCTGGAGTCACTACCCTCACAATGAGCAGTTCTTC.